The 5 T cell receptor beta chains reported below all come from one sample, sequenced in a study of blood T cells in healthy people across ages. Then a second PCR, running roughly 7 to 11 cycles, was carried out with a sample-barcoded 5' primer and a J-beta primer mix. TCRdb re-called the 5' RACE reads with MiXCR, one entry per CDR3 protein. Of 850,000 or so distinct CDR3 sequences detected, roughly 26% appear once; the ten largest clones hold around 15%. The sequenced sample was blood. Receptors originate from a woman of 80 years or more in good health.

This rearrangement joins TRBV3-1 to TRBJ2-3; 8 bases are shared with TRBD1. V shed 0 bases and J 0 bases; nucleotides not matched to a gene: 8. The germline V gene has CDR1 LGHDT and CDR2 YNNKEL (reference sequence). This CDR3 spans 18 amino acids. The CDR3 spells CASSQERVGQGSTDTQYF. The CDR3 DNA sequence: TGTGCCAGCAGCCAAGAGCGCGTAGGACAGGGAAGCACAGATACGCAGTATTTT.

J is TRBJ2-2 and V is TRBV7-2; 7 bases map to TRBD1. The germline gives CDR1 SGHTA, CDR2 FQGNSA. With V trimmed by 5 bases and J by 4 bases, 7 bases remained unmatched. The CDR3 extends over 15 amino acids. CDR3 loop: CASSVGQIITGELFF. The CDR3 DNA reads TGTGCCAGCAGCGTGGGACAGATCATCACCGGGGAGCTGTTTTTT.

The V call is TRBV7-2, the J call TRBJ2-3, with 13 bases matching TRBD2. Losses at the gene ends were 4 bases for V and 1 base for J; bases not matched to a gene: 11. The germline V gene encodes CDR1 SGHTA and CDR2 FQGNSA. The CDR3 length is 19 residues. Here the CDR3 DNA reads TGTGCCAGCAGCTCCAGACTAGCGGGGGGCCCCTGGGGCACAGATACGCAGTATTTT. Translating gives CASSSRLAGGPWGTDTQYF.

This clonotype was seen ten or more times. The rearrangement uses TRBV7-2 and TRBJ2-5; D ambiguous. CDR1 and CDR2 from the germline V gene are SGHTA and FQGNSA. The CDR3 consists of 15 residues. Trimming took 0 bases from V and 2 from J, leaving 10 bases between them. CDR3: CASSLAQTPQETQYF. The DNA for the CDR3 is TGTGCCAGCAGCTTAGCGCAAACACCACAAGAGACCCAGTACTTC. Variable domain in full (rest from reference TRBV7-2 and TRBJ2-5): GAGVSQSPSNKVTEKGKDVELRCDPISGHTALYWYRQSLGQGLEFLIYFQGNSAPDKSGLPSDRFSAERTGGSVSTLTIQRTQQEDSAVYLCASSLAQTPQETQYFGPGTRLLVL.

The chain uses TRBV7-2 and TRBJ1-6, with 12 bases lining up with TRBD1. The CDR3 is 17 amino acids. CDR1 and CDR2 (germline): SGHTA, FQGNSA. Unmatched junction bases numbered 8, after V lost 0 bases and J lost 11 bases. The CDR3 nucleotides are TGTGCCAGCAGCTTAGCAGGGGACAGGGGGCGACGGACACCCCTCCACTTT. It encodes CASSLAGDRGRRTPLHF.